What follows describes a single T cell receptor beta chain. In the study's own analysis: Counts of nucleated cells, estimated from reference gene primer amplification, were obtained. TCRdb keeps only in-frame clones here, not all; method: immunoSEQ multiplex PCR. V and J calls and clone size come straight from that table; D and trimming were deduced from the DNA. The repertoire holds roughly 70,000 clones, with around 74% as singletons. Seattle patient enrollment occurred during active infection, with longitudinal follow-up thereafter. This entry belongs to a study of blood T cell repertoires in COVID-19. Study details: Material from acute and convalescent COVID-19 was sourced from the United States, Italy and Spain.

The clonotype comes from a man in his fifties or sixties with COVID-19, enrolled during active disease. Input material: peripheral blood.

CDR3 DNA sequence: TGTGCCGGCAAGGAGGACCTTAACTATGGCTACACCTTC. Translating it yields CAGKEDLNYGYTF. The chain combines TRBV5-4 with TRBJ1-2, with unresolved D. The CDR3 has 13 residues. Germline lookup yields CDR1 SGHNT and CDR2 YYREEE (reference sequence). The V end lost 10 bases, the J end lost 1 base, and 14 bases lay between the germline ends. The full variable domain, completed using reference TRBV5-4 and TRBJ1-2, is ETGVTQSPTHLIKTRGQQVTLRCSSQSGHNTVSWYQQALGQGPQFIFQYYREEENGRGNFPPRFSGLQFPNYSSELNVNALELDDSALYLCAGKEDLNYGYTFGSGTRLTVV.